What follows describes a single TCR beta chain. Antigen specificity is unknown. This sample was included in a study of T cell responses to AZD1222 COVID-19 vaccine. Only in-frame clones appear in the TCRdb table, and some are missing; sequencing was by immunoSEQ multiplex PCR. Of roughly 80,000 clones in the sample, roughly 88% were seen once. The germline V and J ends were trimmed by 3 bases and 0 bases, with 12 bases remaining between them. Germline-derived CDR1 and CDR2 are MNHNS and SASEGT. The CDR3 is made up of 15 amino acids. Study-wide findings and caveats: Unmutated variant regions are reportedly the target of nearly half of TCRs that are spike-specific.

This receptor was obtained from an adult in good health. Sequences were derived from peripheral blood, sampled on day 0 of MenACWY control vaccination. J is TRBJ2-7 and V is TRBV6-1, with a tentative D call TRBD2 (5 bases). CDR3 protein: CASSDGGFSSYEQYF. In DNA, the CDR3 is TGTGCCAGCAGTGACGGCGGGTTTAGCTCCTACGAGCAGTACTTC.